These 27 T cell receptor beta chains share one sample of origin, sequenced in a study of blood T cell repertoires in COVID-19. Generated by immunoSEQ multiplex PCR, the TCRdb table keeps only in-frame clones and is missing some. The table lists about 370,000 clones, approximately 87% of them singletons. Sample: peripheral blood. Every receptor here comes from a woman aged 25 to 39 with COVID-19, enrolled during active disease.

The chain carries TRBV2 and TRBJ2-3; 12 bases match TRBD2. CDR1 SNHLY and CDR2 FYNNEI come from the germline V gene. V lost 7 bases to trimming and J lost 5 bases; unmatched junction nucleotides: 4. This CDR3 comprises 14 residues. The CDR3 is CASTPGLAGDTQYF. In nucleotides, the CDR3 is TGTGCCAGCACCCCGGGACTAGCGGGAGATACGCAGTATTTT.

The V and J genes are TRBV19 and TRBJ2-1, with 13 bases that match TRBD2. Germline CDR1 is LNHDA and CDR2 is SQIVND (reference sequence). The CDR3 is made up of 15 amino acids. The ends lost 1 base at V and 8 bases at J; junction bases unmatched: 2. CDR3 region: CASSIGTSGSDEQFF. CDR3 nucleotide sequence: TGTGCCAGTAGTATAGGGACTAGCGGGAGCGATGAGCAGTTCTTC.

The CDR3 sequence is CASSEGEGYEQYF. In DNA, the CDR3 is TGCGCCAGCAGTGAAGGTGAGGGCTACGAGCAGTACTTC. The rearrangement uses TRBV10-1 and TRBJ2-7; TRBD2 is a possible D gene (5 bases). V lost 3 bases, J lost 3 bases, and 9 bases lay in between. This CDR3 contains 13 residues. In germline, CDR1 is WNHNN, CDR2 SYGVQD (reference sequence).

DNA of the CDR3: TGTGCCAGCAGTGCCGGGACAGGGTACCCGAGCTCCTACGAGCAGTACTTC. It encodes CASSAGTGYPSSYEQYF. The J gene is TRBJ2-7, the V gene TRBV28; 9 nucleotides agree with TRBD1. The length of the CDR3 is 17 residues. Germline values: CDR1 MDHEN, CDR2 SYDVKM. Unmatched junction bases numbered 11, after V lost 5 bases and J lost 0 bases. Supplemented by reference TRBV28 and TRBJ2-7, the full variable domain reads DVKVTQSSRYLVKRTGEKVFLECVQDMDHENMFWYRQDPGLGLRLIYFSYDVKMKEKGDIPEGYSVSREKKERFSLILESASTNQTSMYLCASSAGTGYPSSYEQYFGPGTRLTVT.

This clone occurred once. CDR3 nucleotide sequence: TGTGCCAGTAGTATCCCGCCCGGGGATACGCAGTATTTT. It translates to CASSIPPGDTQYF. This chain connects TRBV19 to TRBJ2-3, with D uncertain. Germline CDR1 and CDR2: LNHDA and SQIVND (reference sequence). The CDR3 consists of 13 residues. Trimming took off 3 bases at V and 6 bases at J, with 10 bases between the two ends.

The chain has TRBV19 and TRBJ2-3; a weak D match, TRBD1 (6 bases). This CDR3 comprises 14 residues. Germline CDR1 is LNHDA and CDR2 is SQIVND (reference sequence). Trimming shortened V by 8 bases and J by 2 bases, and 14 bases separated the two germline ends. Here the CDR3 reads CASRKQGSTDTQYF. The CDR3 bases are TGTGCCAGTCGCAAACAGGGCTCCACAGATACGCAGTATTTT.

The chain employs TRBV5-5 and TRBJ2-7, with D perhaps TRBD1 (6 bases). The CDR3 covers 12 residues. Germline CDR1 and CDR2: SGHKS and YYEKEE (reference sequence). V gave up 2 bases and J gave up 9 bases, with 12 bases separating them. The CDR3 DNA reads TGTGCCAGCAGCTTATCAGGGGCACCGCAGTACTTC. Residues: CASSLSGAPQYF.

The chain is built from TRBV24-1 and TRBJ2-7, with D perhaps TRBD1 (5 bases). CDR3 length: 14 residues. Trimming took 6 bases from V and 2 from J, leaving 13 bases between them. Germline V gene data show CDR1 as KGHDR and CDR2 as SFDVKD. The CDR3 sequence: CATSRSTAPYEQYF. Here the CDR3 DNA reads TGTGCCACCAGTAGGTCGACAGCACCCTACGAGCAGTACTTC.

This sequence joins TRBV5-1 and TRBJ2-1, with TRBD1 matching over 12 bases. Trimming removed 1 base from V and 7 bases from J; junction bases left unmatched: 15. This CDR3 contains 19 residues. CDR1 is SGHRS and CDR2 is YFSETQ in the germline V gene. CDR3 bases: TGCGCCAGCAGCTTGACCGGGACAGGGGGCGTACAGAGGTCAAATGAGCAGTTCTTC. As protein: CASSLTGTGGVQRSNEQFF.

The chain is built from TRBV5-1 and TRBJ1-1, with 7 positions matching TRBD1. Germline-derived CDR1 and CDR2 are SGHRS and YFSETQ. Trimming took 4 bases from V and 1 from J; bases not matched to a gene: 10. This CDR3 has 16 residues. The CDR3 bases are TGCGCCAGCAGCCTAACAGGGGTAGGCAAGAACACTGAAGCTTTCTTT. The encoded protein is CASSLTGVGKNTEAFF.

The V gene is TRBV5-6, the J gene TRBJ2-3, with D possibly matching TRBD1 (5 bases). CDR1 and CDR2 (germline): SGHDT, YYEEEE. The CDR3 runs to 13 residues. The V and J ends lost 0 bases and 5 bases respectively, with 7 bases between them. This chain's CDR3 is CASSLDRLDTQYF. In DNA form, the CDR3 reads TGTGCCAGCAGCTTGGACAGGCTAGATACGCAGTATTTT.

The chain has TRBV5-4 and TRBJ2-2; D remains ambiguous. Germline V lookup: CDR1 SGHNT, CDR2 YYREEE (reference sequence). This CDR3 contains 14 residues. V was clipped by 0 bases and J by 4 bases, with 7 bases between them. CDR3 region: CASSLVSGTGELFF. DNA for the CDR3: TGTGCCAGCAGCTTGGTGTCGGGCACCGGGGAGCTGTTTTTT.

The J gene is TRBJ2-2, the V gene TRBV30, with D unclear. Germline V CDR1 and CDR2: GTSNPN, SVGIG (reference sequence). Trimming left V 3 bases short and J 3 bases short, with 8 bases between. The CDR3 has 13 amino acids. Here the CDR3 DNA reads TGTGCCTGGAGGTTAGTGGACACCGGGGAGCTGTTTTTT. Amino acids: CAWRLVDTGELFF.

The chain recombines TRBV27 with TRBJ2-2; 8 bases match TRBD2. V trimming: 5 bases; J trimming: 5 bases; junction bases outside the gene matches: 10. CDR3 length equals 16 residues. The germline CDR1 and CDR2 sequences are MNHEY and SMNVEV (reference sequence). CDR3 amino acids: CASSPRLAWGTGELFF. The CDR3 nucleotides are TGTGCCAGCAGTCCCCGACTAGCGTGGGGGACCGGGGAGCTGTTTTTT.

The chain uses TRBV7-8 and TRBJ2-7, with 7 nucleotides matching TRBD2. Germline V gene lookup returns CDR1 SGHVS and CDR2 FQNEAQ. V lost 5 bases and J lost 1; bases outside the gene matches: 8. CDR3 length: 15 amino acids. The CDR3 bases are TGTGCCAGCAGCCCGGGGGGAGGGAGGTCCTACGAGCAGTACTTC. The encoded protein is CASSPGGGRSYEQYF.

The chain uses TRBV12-3 or TRBV12-4 and TRBJ2-7, with D possibly being TRBD2 (6 bases). This CDR3 has 12 residues. Trimming removed 5 bases from V and 6 bases from J, with 11 bases in between. DNA for the CDR3: TGTGCCAGCAGTAGGAGGGGAGTCGAGCAGTACTTC. Translating it yields CASSRRGVEQYF.

The V call is TRBV6-5, the J call TRBJ2-7; D perhaps matches TRBD1 (5 bases). The CDR3 sequence is 13 residues long. Germline assignment: CDR1 MNHEY and CDR2 SVGAGI. V was trimmed by 2 bases and J by 8 bases, leaving 13 bases between them. The CDR3 DNA is TGTGCCAGCAGTTACCCTCAAGGGGAAAAGCAGTACTTC. Translated: CASSYPQGEKQYF.

V is TRBV19 and J is TRBJ1-1, with 7 nucleotides matching TRBD1. J was trimmed by 3 bases and V by 3 bases; bases with no gene match: 10. The CDR3 runs 16 residues. Germline V gene sequence: CDR1 LNHDA, CDR2 SQIVND (reference sequence). DNA of the CDR3: TGTGCCAGTAGTATGGGGACAGCCTATTCGGACACTGAAGCTTTCTTT. Residues: CASSMGTAYSDTEAFF.

The chain couples TRBV6-6 to TRBJ2-1; D is possibly TRBD2 (7 bases). The CDR3 contains 14 residues. Between the trimmed V and J ends, which lost 4 bases and 8 bases, there was a span of 15 bases. Looked up from germline, CDR1 is MNHNY and CDR2 is SVGAGI (reference sequence). The CDR3 here is CASSSRGGVDEQFF. The CDR3 DNA reads TGTGCCAGCAGTTCCAGAGGGGGGGTCGATGAGCAGTTCTTC.

The rearrangement links TRBV10-3 to TRBJ1-6, with D uncertain. The germline gives CDR1 ENHRY, CDR2 SYGVKD. This CDR3 contains 14 residues. Trimming pared 4 bases from V and 6 bases from J, leaving 10 bases between. The CDR3 protein is CAISVENLNSPLHF. CDR3 coding DNA: TGTGCCATCAGTGTCGAGAACCTTAATTCACCCCTCCACTTT.

This clone was counted a few times. J is TRBJ2-7 and V is TRBV28; D uncertain. Germline V gene lookup returns CDR1 MDHEN and CDR2 SYDVKM. Between the trimmed V and J ends, which lost 3 bases and 4 bases, there was a span of 7 bases. The CDR3 sequence is 12 residues long. The CDR3 bases are TGTGCCAGCAGTTTCCCCCGGTACGAGCAGTACTTC. Translation: CASSFPRYEQYF.

With regard to this clone: At one end the junction does not follow the germline gene, possibly because of a read error. The chain carries TRBV24-1 and TRBJ2-3; tentatively, D is TRBD2 (5 bases). The germline CDR1 and CDR2 sequences are KGHDR and SFDVKD. The CDR3 contains 16 residues. CDR3 DNA: TGTGCCCCCAGCGGAGGCGATAGTAGCGACACAGATACGCAGTATTTT. Its protein product is CAPSGGDSSDTDTQYF.

The V call is TRBV4-3, the J call TRBJ1-1; 8 nucleotides align to TRBD1. Losses at the gene ends were 4 bases for V and 1 base for J; bases not matched to a gene: 8. Germline V gene data show CDR1 as LGHNA and CDR2 as YSLEER. CDR3 length equals 16 residues. The CDR3: CASSRGQGSGNTEAFF. For the CDR3, the DNA is TGCGCCAGCAGCCGCGGACAGGGCTCGGGGAACACTGAAGCTTTCTTT.

J is TRBJ2-5 and V is TRBV28, with 8 bases fitting TRBD2. With 8 bases clipped from V and 7 bases from J, the junction kept 12 bases outside the gene matches. There are 14 residues in the CDR3. Germline V gene data show CDR1 as MDHEN and CDR2 as SYDVKM. CDR3 DNA sequence: TGTGCCAGCTTGACTAGCGAGGAGGTTGGGACCCAGTACTTC. It is translated as CASLTSEEVGTQYF.

V usage is TRBV30 and J usage is TRBJ2-5; perhaps TRBD2 as D (6 bases). Germline CDR1 GTSNPN, CDR2 SVGIG (reference sequence). Trimming pared 4 bases from V and 5 bases from J, leaving 14 bases between. This CDR3 spans 13 amino acids. This CDR3 is CAWKARGAETQYF. The CDR3 DNA sequence: TGTGCCTGGAAGGCCCGCGGGGCTGAGACCCAGTACTTC.

For the CDR3, the DNA is TGTGCCAGCAGCCGACAGGGGAGCTACTACAATGAGCAGTTCTTC. Translating it yields CASSRQGSYYNEQFF. The chain combines TRBV9 with TRBJ2-1; 8 positions agree with TRBD1. The ends lost 4 bases at V and 3 bases at J; junction bases unmatched: 6. Germline V CDR1 and CDR2: SGDLS, YYNGEE. The CDR3 spans 15 residues.

This clone is a singleton in its sample. One end of the junction is discordant with germline, which a read error may explain. V gene TRBV20-1 combines with J gene TRBJ2-1; tentatively, D is TRBD2 (5 bases). CDR1 is DFQATT, CDR2 SNEGSKA, per germline (reference sequence). CDR3 size: 11 residues. CDR3 region: CSASWPLLRVF. In DNA form, the CDR3 reads TGCAGTGCTAGTTGGCCGCTCCTGAGGGTCTTC.